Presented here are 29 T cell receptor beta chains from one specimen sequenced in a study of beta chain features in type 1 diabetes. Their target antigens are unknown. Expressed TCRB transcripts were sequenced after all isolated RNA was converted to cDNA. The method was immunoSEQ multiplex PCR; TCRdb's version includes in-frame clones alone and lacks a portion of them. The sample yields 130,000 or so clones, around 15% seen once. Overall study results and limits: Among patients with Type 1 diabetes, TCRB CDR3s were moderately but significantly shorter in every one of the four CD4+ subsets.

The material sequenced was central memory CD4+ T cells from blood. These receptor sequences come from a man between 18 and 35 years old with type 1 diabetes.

The DNA of the CDR3 is TGTGCCAGCAGCTTAGCTAGCGGGGGAGGGCAAGAGACCCAGTACTTC. Translated: CASSLASGGGQETQYF. The rearrangement links TRBV7-2 to TRBJ2-5, with TRBD2 matching 9 bases. V shed 0 bases, J shed 2 bases, and the junction held 4 bases outside the gene matches. The CDR3 is 16 residues long. Germline assignment: CDR1 SGHTA and CDR2 FQGNSA.

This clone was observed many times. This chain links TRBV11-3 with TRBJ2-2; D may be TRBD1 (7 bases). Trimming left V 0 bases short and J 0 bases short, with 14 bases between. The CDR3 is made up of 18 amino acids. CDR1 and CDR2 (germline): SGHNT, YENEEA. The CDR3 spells CASSLDQGGTANTGELFF. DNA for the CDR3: TGTGCCAGCAGCTTAGATCAGGGCGGGACAGCGAACACCGGGGAGCTGTTTTTT.

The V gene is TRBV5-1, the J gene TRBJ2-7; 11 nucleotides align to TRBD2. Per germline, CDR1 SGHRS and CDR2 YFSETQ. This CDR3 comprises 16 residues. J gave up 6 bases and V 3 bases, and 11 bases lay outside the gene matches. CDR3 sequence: CASSSGLAVQLGEQYF. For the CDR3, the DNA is TGCGCCAGCAGCTCGGGACTAGCGGTTCAGCTCGGCGAGCAGTACTTC.

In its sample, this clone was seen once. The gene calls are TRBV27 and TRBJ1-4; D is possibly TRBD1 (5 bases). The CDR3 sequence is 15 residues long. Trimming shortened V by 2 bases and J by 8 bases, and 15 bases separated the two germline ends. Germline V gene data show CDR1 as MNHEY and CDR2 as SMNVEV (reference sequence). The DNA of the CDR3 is TGTGCCAGCAGTTTAATCTTGTCGGGGGACGAAAAACTGTTTTTT. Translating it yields CASSLILSGDEKLFF.

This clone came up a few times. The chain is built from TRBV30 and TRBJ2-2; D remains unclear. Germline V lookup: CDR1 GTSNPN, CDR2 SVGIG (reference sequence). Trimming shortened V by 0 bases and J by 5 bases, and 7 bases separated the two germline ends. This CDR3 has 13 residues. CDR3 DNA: TGTGCCTGGAGTGTATTGGGGACCGGGGAGCTGTTTTTT. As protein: CAWSVLGTGELFF.

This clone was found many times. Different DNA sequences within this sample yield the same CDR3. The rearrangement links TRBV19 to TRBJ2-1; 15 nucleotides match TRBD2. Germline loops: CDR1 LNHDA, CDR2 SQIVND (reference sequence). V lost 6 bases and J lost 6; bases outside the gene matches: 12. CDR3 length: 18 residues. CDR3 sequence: CASRRGLAGGRGANEQFF. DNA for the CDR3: TGTGCCAGTAGAAGGGGACTAGCGGGAGGAAGAGGGGCCAATGAGCAGTTCTTC.

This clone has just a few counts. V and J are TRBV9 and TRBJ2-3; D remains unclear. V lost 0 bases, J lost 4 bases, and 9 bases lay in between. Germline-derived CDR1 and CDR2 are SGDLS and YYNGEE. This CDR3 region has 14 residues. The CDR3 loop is CASSVGPRSDTQYF. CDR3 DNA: TGTGCCAGCAGCGTAGGCCCCCGCTCAGATACGCAGTATTTT. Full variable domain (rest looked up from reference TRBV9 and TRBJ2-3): DSGVTQTPKHLITATGQRVTLRCSPRSGDLSVYWYQQSLDQGLQFLIQYYNGEERAKGNILERFSAQQFPDLHSELNLSSLELGDSALYFCASSVGPRSDTQYFGPGTRLTVL.

CDR3 in DNA: TGCAGCGGGACAGGGGGGTCCGGGGAGCTGTTTTTT. Protein sequence: CSGTGGSGELFF. This chain joins TRBV29-1 and TRBJ2-2; TRBD1 aligns across 10 bases. Trimming removed 7 bases from V and 6 bases from J; junction bases left unmatched: 2. Germline values: CDR1 SQVTM, CDR2 ANQGSEA. CDR3 length equals 12 residues.

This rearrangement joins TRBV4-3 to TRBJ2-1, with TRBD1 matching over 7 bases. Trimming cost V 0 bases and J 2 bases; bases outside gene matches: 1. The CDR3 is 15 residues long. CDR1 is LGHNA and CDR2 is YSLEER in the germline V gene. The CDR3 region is CASSQEGTAYNEQFF. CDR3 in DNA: TGCGCCAGCAGCCAAGAGGGGACAGCCTACAATGAGCAGTTCTTC.

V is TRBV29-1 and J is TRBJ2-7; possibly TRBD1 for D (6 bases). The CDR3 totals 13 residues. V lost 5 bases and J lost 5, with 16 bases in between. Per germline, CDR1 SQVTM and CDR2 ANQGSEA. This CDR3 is CSVFLGAGDEQYF. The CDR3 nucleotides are TGCAGCGTTTTTTTGGGGGCCGGCGACGAGCAGTACTTC.

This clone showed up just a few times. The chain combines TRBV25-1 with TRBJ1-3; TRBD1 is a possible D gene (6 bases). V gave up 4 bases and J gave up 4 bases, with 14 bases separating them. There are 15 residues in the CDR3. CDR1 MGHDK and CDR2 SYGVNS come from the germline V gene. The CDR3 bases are TGTGCCAGCAGTGGATCACAGGGTTTCGGAAACACCATATATTTT. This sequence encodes CASSGSQGFGNTIYF.

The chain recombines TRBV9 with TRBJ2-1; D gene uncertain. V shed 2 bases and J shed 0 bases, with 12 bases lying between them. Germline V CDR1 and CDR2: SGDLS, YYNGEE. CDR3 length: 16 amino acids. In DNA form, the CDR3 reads TGTGCCAGCAGCGTGGACCGTTCGAGCTCCTACAATGAGCAGTTCTTC. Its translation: CASSVDRSSSYNEQFF.

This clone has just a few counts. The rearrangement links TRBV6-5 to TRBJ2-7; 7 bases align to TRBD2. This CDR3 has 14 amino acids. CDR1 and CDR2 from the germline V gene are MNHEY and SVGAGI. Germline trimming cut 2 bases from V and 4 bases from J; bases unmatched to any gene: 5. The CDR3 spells CASSYGGEIYEQYF. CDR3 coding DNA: TGTGCCAGCAGTTACGGGGGGGAAATTTACGAGCAGTACTTC.

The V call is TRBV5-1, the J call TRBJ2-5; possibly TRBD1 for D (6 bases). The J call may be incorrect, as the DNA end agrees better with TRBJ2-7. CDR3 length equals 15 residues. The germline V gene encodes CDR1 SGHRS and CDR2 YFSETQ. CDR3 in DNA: TGCGCCAGCAGCTTGGAACCGCAGGGGCCCTACGAGCAGTACTTC. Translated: CASSLEPQGPYEQYF.

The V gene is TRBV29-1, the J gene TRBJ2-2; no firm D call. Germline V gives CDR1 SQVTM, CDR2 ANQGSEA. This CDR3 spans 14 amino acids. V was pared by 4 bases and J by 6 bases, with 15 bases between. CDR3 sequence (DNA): TGCAGCGTTGGCGGCAATCAAGACGCCGGGGAGCTGTTTTTT. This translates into CSVGGNQDAGELFF.

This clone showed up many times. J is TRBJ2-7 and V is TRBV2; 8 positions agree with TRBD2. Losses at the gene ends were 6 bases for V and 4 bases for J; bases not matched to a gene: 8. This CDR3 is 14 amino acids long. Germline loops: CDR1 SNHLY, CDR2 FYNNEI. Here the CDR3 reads CASSGTRFEYEQYF. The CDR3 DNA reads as TGTGCCAGCAGCGGGACTAGGTTCGAGTACGAGCAGTACTTC.

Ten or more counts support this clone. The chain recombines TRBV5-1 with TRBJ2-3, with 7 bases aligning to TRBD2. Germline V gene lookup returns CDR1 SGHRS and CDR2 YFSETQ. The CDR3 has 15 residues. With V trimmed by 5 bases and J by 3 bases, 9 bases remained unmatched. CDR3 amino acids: CASRRWASGTDTQYF. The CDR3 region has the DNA TGCGCCAGCAGAAGATGGGCTAGCGGTACAGATACGCAGTATTTT.

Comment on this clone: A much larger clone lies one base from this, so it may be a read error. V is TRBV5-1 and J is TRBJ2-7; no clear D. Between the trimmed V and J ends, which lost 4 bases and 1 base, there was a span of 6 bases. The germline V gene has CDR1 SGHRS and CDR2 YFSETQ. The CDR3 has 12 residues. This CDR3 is CASSVTSYEQYF. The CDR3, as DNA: TGCGCCAGCAGCGTGACTTCCTACGAGCAGTACTTC.

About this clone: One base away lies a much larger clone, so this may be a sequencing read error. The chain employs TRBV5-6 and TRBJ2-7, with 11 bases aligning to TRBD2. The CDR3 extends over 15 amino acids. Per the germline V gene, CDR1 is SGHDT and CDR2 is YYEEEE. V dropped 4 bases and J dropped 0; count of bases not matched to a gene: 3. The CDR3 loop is CASSPGLADSYEQYF. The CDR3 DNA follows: TGTGCCAGCAGCCCGGGACTAGCGGACTCCTACGAGCAGTACTTC.

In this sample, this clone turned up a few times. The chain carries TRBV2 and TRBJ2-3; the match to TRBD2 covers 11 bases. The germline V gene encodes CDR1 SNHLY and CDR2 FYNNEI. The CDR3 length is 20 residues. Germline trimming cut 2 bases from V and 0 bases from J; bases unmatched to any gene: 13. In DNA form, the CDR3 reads TGTGCCAGCAGTGAATTGGGGACTAGCGGTATCTCGCCTAGCACAGATACGCAGTATTTT. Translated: CASSELGTSGISPSTDTQYF. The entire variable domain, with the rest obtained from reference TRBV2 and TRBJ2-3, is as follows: EPEVTQTPSHQVTQMGQEVILRCVPISNHLYFYWYRQILGQKVEFLVSFYNNEISEKSEIFDDQFSVERPDGSNFTLKIRSTKLEDSAMYFCASSELGTSGISPSTDTQYFGPGTRLTVL.

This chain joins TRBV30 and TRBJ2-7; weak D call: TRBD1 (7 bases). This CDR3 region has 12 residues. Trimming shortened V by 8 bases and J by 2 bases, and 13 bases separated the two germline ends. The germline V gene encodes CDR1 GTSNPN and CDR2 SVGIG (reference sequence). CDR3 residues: CAGGTDAYEQYF. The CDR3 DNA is TGTGCCGGCGGGACAGACGCCTACGAGCAGTACTTC.

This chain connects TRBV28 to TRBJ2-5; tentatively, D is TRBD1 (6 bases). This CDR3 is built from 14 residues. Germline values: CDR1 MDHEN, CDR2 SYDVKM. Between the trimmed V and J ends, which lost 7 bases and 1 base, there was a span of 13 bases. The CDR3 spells CASTHTGSQETQYF. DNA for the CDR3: TGTGCCAGCACCCATACAGGGAGCCAAGAGACCCAGTACTTC.

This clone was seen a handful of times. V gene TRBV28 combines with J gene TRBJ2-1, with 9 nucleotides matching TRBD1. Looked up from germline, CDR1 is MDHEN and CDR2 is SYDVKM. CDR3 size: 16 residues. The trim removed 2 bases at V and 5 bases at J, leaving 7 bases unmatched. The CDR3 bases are TGTGCCAGCAGTTTACAATTGGGACAGGGAGACAATGAGCAGTTCTTC. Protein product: CASSLQLGQGDNEQFF. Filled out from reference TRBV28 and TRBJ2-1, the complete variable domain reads DVKVTQSSRYLVKRTGEKVFLECVQDMDHENMFWYRQDPGLGLRLIYFSYDVKMKEKGDIPEGYSVSREKKERFSLILESASTNQTSMYLCASSLQLGQGDNEQFFGPGTRLTVL.

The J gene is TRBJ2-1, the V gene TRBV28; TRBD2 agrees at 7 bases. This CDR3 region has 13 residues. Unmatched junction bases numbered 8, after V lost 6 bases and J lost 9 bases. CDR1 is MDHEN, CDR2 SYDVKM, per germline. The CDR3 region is CASSWGQRGEQFF. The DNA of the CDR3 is TGTGCCAGCAGCTGGGGCCAGCGGGGTGAGCAGTTCTTC.

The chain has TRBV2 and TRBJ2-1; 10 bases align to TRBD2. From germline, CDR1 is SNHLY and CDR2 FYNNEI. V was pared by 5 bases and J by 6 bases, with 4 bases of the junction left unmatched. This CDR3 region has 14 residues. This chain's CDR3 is CASSPRTSGNEQFF. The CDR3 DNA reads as TGTGCCAGCAGTCCCCGGACTAGCGGCAATGAGCAGTTCTTC.

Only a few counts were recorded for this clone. The CDR3 reads CAWRMEGAQPQHF. The CDR3 DNA reads TGTGCCTGGAGGATGGAGGGAGCTCAGCCCCAGCATTTT. The genes are TRBV30 and TRBJ1-5; D not resolved. Germline loops: CDR1 GTSNPN, CDR2 SVGIG (reference sequence). This CDR3 spans 13 amino acids. Trimming stripped 3 bases from V and 6 bases from J, with 12 bases between.

CDR3 coding DNA: TGTGCCAGCAGTTACTCGAGGCGGGATAGCATTCAGTACTTC. Its protein is CASSYSRRDSIQYF. The chain joins TRBV6-5 to TRBJ2-4; tentative D call: TRBD2 (6 bases). The CDR3 is 14 amino acids. Germline assignment: CDR1 MNHEY and CDR2 SVGAGI. V dropped 0 bases and J dropped 9 bases, with 12 bases sitting between them.

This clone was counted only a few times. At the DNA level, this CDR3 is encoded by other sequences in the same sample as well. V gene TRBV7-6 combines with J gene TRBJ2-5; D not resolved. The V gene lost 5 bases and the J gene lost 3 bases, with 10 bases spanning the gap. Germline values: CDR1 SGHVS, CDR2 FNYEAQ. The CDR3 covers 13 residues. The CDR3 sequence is CASSPGQKETQYF. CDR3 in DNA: TGTGCCAGCAGCCCTGGGCAAAAAGAGACCCAGTACTTC.

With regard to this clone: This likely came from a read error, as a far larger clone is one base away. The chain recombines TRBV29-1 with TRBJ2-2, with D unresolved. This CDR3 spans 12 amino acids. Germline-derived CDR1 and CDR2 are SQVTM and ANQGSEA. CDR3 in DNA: TGCCGCGGTAGGGTGGTGGCCGGGGAGCTGTTTTTT. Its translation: CRGRVVAGELFF.